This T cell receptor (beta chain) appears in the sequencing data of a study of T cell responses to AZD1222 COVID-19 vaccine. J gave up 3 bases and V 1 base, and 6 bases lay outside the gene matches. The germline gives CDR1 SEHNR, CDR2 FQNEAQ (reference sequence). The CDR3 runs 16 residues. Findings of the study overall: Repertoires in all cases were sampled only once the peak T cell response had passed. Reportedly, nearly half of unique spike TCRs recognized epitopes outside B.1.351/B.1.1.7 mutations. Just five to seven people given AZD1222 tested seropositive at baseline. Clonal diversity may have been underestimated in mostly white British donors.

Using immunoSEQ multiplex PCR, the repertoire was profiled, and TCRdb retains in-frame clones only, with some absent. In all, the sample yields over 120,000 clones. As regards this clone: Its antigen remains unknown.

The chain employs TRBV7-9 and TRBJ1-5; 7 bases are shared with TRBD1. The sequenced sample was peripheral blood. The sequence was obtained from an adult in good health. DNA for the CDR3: TGTGCCAGCAGCTTAGACCACAGGGGTCCCAATCAGCCCCAGCATTTT. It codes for CASSLDHRGPNQPQHF.